What follows is one TCR beta chain and its context. The sample belongs to a study of T cells after yellow fever vaccination. V was shortened by 5 bases and J by 8 bases, with 6 bases between the two germline ends. CDR3 length: 10 amino acids. The germline V gene has CDR1 LNHDA and CDR2 SQIVND (reference sequence). A universal primer site and UMIs were added as TCR cDNA was made by 5'RACE template switching. TCRdb passed the 5' RACE reads through MiXCR, listing each CDR3 protein once. The repertoire includes roughly 330,000 distinct CDR3 sequences, around 6.8% of them detected once, and roughly a sixth sits in the top ten.

This sequence originates from a man between 18 and 29 years old who received the YFV17D yellow fever vaccine. The sequencing here drew on PBMCs, taken approximately 47 days after the first yellow fever vaccination. V gene TRBV19 combines with J gene TRBJ1-2; D is undetermined. The CDR3 reads CASSGNGYTF. For the CDR3, the DNA is TGTGCCAGTAGTGGAAACGGCTACACCTTC.